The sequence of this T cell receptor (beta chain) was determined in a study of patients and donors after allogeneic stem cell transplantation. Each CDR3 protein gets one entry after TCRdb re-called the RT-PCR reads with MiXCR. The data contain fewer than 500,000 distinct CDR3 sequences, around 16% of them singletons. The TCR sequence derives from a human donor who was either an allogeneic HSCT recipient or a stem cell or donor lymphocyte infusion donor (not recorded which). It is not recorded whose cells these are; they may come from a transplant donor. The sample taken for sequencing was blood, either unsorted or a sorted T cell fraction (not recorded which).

The CDR3 DNA follows: TGTGCCAGCAGAGAGGGTCGGTGCTATGGCTACACCTTC. It specifies CASREGRCYGYTF. V and J are TRBV21-1 and TRBJ1-2. TRBV21-1 is noted as a pseudogene. CDR3 size: 13 residues.